The T cell receptor (beta chain) under discussion was sequenced for a study of blood T cells in healthy people across ages. A second PCR of roughly 7 to 11 cycles used a sample-barcoded 5' primer and a J-beta primer mix. TCRdb passed the 5' RACE reads through MiXCR, listing each CDR3 protein once. The table records hundreds of thousands of distinct CDR3 sequences, approximately 24% of them present only once. The CDR3 spans 15 residues. Germline V gives CDR1 MDHEN, CDR2 SYDVKM. These data were also reused for a study on T cells of mothers and their children.

Sample: blood. This chain links TRBV28 with TRBJ2-5, with D possibly being TRBD2 (6 bases). The tail of the sequence fits TRBJ2-1 better, so the J call may be wrong. The clonotype originates from a boy aged 5-17 years in good health. Here the CDR3 DNA reads TGTGCCAGCAGTTTAACCGGGGCGGGAAACAATGAGCAGTTCTTC. Amino acid sequence: CASSLTGAGNNEQFF.